The 5 T cell receptor beta chains given below trace back to one sample, sequenced in a study of cytomegalovirus exposure and HLA in healthy donors. PCR primers comprised 60 Vbeta and 13 Jbeta primers. Assay: immunoSEQ multiplex PCR; the TCRdb copy retains only in-frame clones and omits some. The table has 230,000 or so clones, 85% to 95% seen once. Material: PBMCs. Receptor source: a girl aged 2 to 9 in good health and CMV-seronegative.

The CDR3 bases are TGTGCCAGCAGTGAGGGGACAGGGAGGACCTACGAGCAGTACTTC. Its translation is CASSEGTGRTYEQYF. This sequence joins TRBV6-1 and TRBJ2-7; 9 nucleotides match TRBD1. The CDR3 contains 15 residues. The V segment lost 3 bases and the J segment 2 bases; nucleotides outside the gene matches: 5. Looked up from germline, CDR1 is MNHNS and CDR2 is SASEGT.

The chain uses TRBV2 and TRBJ2-7; possible D gene TRBD1, 5 bases. This CDR3 is built from 14 residues. The V gene lost 7 bases and the J gene lost 1 base, with 14 bases spanning the gap. Germline V gives CDR1 SNHLY, CDR2 FYNNEI. CDR3 amino acids: CASTIGEGSYEQYF. The DNA for the CDR3 is TGTGCCAGCACTATAGGGGAAGGGTCCTACGAGCAGTACTTC.

The J gene is TRBJ1-5, the V gene TRBV28; unclear D gene. The CDR3 is 16 amino acids. Trimming took off 2 bases at V and 9 bases at J, with 20 bases between the two ends. Germline V lookup: CDR1 MDHEN, CDR2 SYDVKM. This chain's CDR3 is CASSLAGRKGVSPQHF. The CDR3 DNA sequence: TGTGCCAGCAGTTTAGCCGGTCGGAAGGGAGTATCGCCCCAGCATTTT.

This clone came up a few times. The genes are TRBV27 and TRBJ2-7; 15 nucleotides match TRBD2. CDR1 MNHEY and CDR2 SMNVEV come from the germline V gene (reference sequence). CDR3 length: 17 residues. The J segment lost 5 bases and the V segment lost 4 bases, leaving 9 bases of the junction unmatched. The CDR3 region is CASSSDPGLAGGHEQYF. The DNA for the CDR3 is TGTGCCAGCAGTTCCGATCCGGGACTAGCGGGAGGCCACGAGCAGTACTTC.

The V call is TRBV6-5, the J call TRBJ1-1, with a possible D match to TRBD1 (6 bases). The CDR3 length is 14 residues. V lost 1 base and J lost 6, with 12 bases in between. The germline gives CDR1 MNHEY, CDR2 SVGAGI. The DNA for the CDR3 is TGTGCCAGCAGTTACTTACCGGGACATTCTGAAGCTTTCTTT. Its protein product is CASSYLPGHSEAFF.